The clone carrying this T cell receptor beta chain showed up many times. Germline CDR1 reads MDHEN; CDR2 reads SYDVKM. Trimming removed 6 bases from V and 3 bases from J, with 18 bases in between. The CDR3 extends over 16 amino acids. This sample stems from a study of spatial heterogeneity in lung cancer. TCRdb called the 5' RACE reads again in MiXCR, with one record for every CDR3 protein. Here the sample spans around 63,000 distinct CDR3 sequences, about 6.3% being singletons. The time point denotes: sample taken at primary tumor resection. The specimen was PBMCs, collected at surgery. This TCR came from a female donor with early-stage non-small cell lung cancer. This chain links TRBV28 with TRBJ1-3, with D possibly matching TRBD1 (5 bases). CDR3 residues: CASSQVGAPNGNTIYF. The CDR3 bases are TGTGCCAGCAGCCAAGTAGGGGCCCCTAATGGAAACACCATATATTTT.